The rows below give T cell receptor beta chains drawn from one sample of a study of T cell responses to AZD1222 COVID-19 vaccine. Profiling relied on immunoSEQ multiplex PCR, and the TCRdb table lists in-frame clones only, not all of them. The sample carries some 190,000 clones, almost 95% recorded once. This material consisted of peripheral blood, taken on day 0 of AZD1222 vaccination. These receptor sequences come from an adult in good health. Each CDR3 is given with its conserved first and last residue. The D gene is left open where the match is weak. Clone size is stated in some rows and not others, as once, few, many or a class when expanded.

clone_size: .; j_call: TRBJ2-3; d_call: .; v_call: TRBV6-5; cdr3_aa: CASRGPGDQYF; cdr3_nt: TGTGCCAGCAGGGGACCCGGGGATCAGTATTTT
clone_size: .; j_call: TRBJ1-1; d_call: .; v_call: TRBV7-9; cdr3_aa: CASSADPDGAFF; cdr3_nt: TGTGCCAGCAGCGCCGACCCAGATGGGGCTTTCTTT
clone_size: .; j_call: TRBJ1-6; d_call: .; v_call: TRBV6-6; cdr3_aa: CASKESRAPNSPLHF; cdr3_nt: TGTGCCAGCAAGGAGAGCAGGGCGCCTAATTCACCCCTCCACTTT
clone_size: .; j_call: TRBJ2-3; d_call: .; v_call: TRBV30; cdr3_aa: CAWGGTDTQYF; cdr3_nt: TGTGCCTGGGGGGGGACAGATACGCAGTATTTT
clone_size: .; j_call: TRBJ1-2; d_call: .; v_call: TRBV19; cdr3_aa: CASSIVGQKIFVRF; cdr3_nt: TGTGCCAGTAGTATTGTTGGGCAGAAGATTTTCGTCCGGTTC
clone_size: .; j_call: TRBJ2-5; d_call: TRBD1; v_call: TRBV6-5; cdr3_aa: CASSYGTGTPETQYF; cdr3_nt: TGTGCCAGCAGTTACGGGACAGGGACGCCGGAGACCCAGTACTTC
clone_size: once; j_call: TRBJ2-7; d_call: .; v_call: TRBV12-3/TRBV12-4; cdr3_aa: CASTRDLGEQYF; cdr3_nt: TGTGCCAGTACAAGGGACCTTGGCGAGCAGTACTTC
clone_size: .; j_call: TRBJ1-5; d_call: .; v_call: TRBV30; cdr3_aa: CAWRGAGDQPQHF; cdr3_nt: TGTGCCTGGAGGGGTGCGGGGGATCAGCCCCAGCATTTT
clone_size: .; j_call: TRBJ2-7; d_call: .; v_call: TRBV19; cdr3_aa: CASSIPGAQVYEQYF; cdr3_nt: TGTGCCAGTAGTATACCGGGGGCCCAAGTCTACGAGCAGTACTTC
clone_size: .; j_call: TRBJ2-1; d_call: TRBD2; v_call: TRBV13; cdr3_aa: CASSLEPLSGGYNEQFF; cdr3_nt: TGTGCCAGCAGCTTAGAGCCCCTAAGCGGGGGATACAATGAGCAGTTCTTC
clone_size: .; j_call: TRBJ2-3; d_call: TRBD1; v_call: TRBV7-9; cdr3_aa: CASSRDRLTDTQYF; cdr3_nt: TGTGCCAGCAGCCGGGACAGACTAACAGATACGCAGTATTTT
clone_size: .; j_call: TRBJ2-7; d_call: TRBD1; v_call: TRBV6-5; cdr3_aa: CAGGQFFSYEQYF; cdr3_nt: TGTGCCGGGGGACAGTTTTTCTCCTACGAGCAGTACTTC
clone_size: .; j_call: TRBJ2-3; d_call: TRBD1; v_call: TRBV3-1/TRBV3-2; cdr3_aa: CASSPQDRYTDTQYF; cdr3_nt: TGTGCCAGCAGTCCCCAGGACAGGTACACAGATACGCAGTATTTT
clone_size: .; j_call: TRBJ1-2; d_call: TRBD1; v_call: TRBV9; cdr3_aa: CASSARQGYFYGYTF; cdr3_nt: TGTGCCAGCAGCGCCCGACAGGGGTACTTTTATGGCTACACCTTC
clone_size: .; j_call: TRBJ2-4; d_call: .; v_call: TRBV4-3; cdr3_aa: CASSQVPKASAKNIQYF; cdr3_nt: TGCGCCAGCAGCCAAGTACCCAAAGCCTCAGCCAAAAACATTCAGTACTTC
clone_size: .; j_call: TRBJ2-2; d_call: TRBD2; v_call: TRBV9; cdr3_aa: CASRRGLAAGELFF; cdr3_nt: TGTGCCAGCAGGCGGGGACTAGCCGCCGGGGAGCTGTTTTTT
clone_size: .; j_call: TRBJ1-4; d_call: .; v_call: TRBV18; cdr3_aa: CASSPANRAEKLFF; cdr3_nt: TGTGCCAGCTCACCAGCTAACAGAGCCGAAAAACTGTTTTTT
clone_size: .; j_call: TRBJ1-5; d_call: TRBD1; v_call: TRBV3-1/TRBV3-2; cdr3_aa: CASSPDRGSQPQHF; cdr3_nt: TGTGCCAGCAGCCCCGACAGGGGGAGTCAGCCCCAGCATTTT
clone_size: .; j_call: TRBJ2-1; d_call: .; v_call: TRBV5-1; cdr3_aa: CASSLLGPGAIYNEQFF; cdr3_nt: TGCGCCAGCAGCTTGTTAGGTCCGGGGGCGATCTACAATGAGCAGTTCTTC
clone_size: .; j_call: TRBJ1-3; d_call: .; v_call: TRBV30; cdr3_aa: CAWSVPVGAIGNTIYF; cdr3_nt: TGTGCCTGGAGTGTACCAGTAGGGGCTATAGGAAACACCATATATTTT
clone_size: once; j_call: TRBJ1-3; d_call: .; v_call: TRBV4-1; cdr3_aa: CASSQVSQIGAGNTIYF; cdr3_nt: TGCGCCAGCAGCCAAGTCAGCCAAATCGGGGCCGGAAACACCATATATTTT
clone_size: .; j_call: TRBJ1-6; d_call: .; v_call: TRBV4-1; cdr3_aa: CASSQAPTGMGNSPLHF; cdr3_nt: TGCGCCAGCAGCCAGGCCCCAACAGGGATGGGTAATTCACCCCTCCACTTT
clone_size: few; j_call: TRBJ1-1; d_call: .; v_call: TRBV19; cdr3_aa: CASSIDQQAGVVAFF; cdr3_nt: TGTGCCAGTAGTATAGATCAGCAGGCGGGCGTGGTGGCTTTCTTT
clone_size: .; j_call: TRBJ1-6; d_call: TRBD1; v_call: TRBV5-1; cdr3_aa: CASSQGQGLGSPLHF; cdr3_nt: TGCGCCAGCAGCCAAGGACAGGGTCTAGGGTCACCCCTCCACTTT
clone_size: .; j_call: TRBJ1-1; d_call: .; v_call: TRBV27; cdr3_aa: CASSLGTVNTEAFF; cdr3_nt: TGTGCCAGCAGTTTAGGGACGGTGAACACTGAAGCTTTCTTT
clone_size: .; j_call: TRBJ1-2; d_call: .; v_call: TRBV28; cdr3_aa: CASSLREYGYTF; cdr3_nt: TGTGCCAGCAGTTTAAGGGAATATGGCTACACCTTC
clone_size: .; j_call: TRBJ1-1; d_call: TRBD1; v_call: TRBV4-1; cdr3_aa: CASRSADRDFAEAFF; cdr3_nt: TGCGCCAGCAGGTCAGCGGACAGGGATTTTGCTGAAGCTTTCTTT
clone_size: .; j_call: TRBJ1-2; d_call: .; v_call: TRBV19; cdr3_aa: CASSFLGGADGYTF; cdr3_nt: TGTGCCAGTAGTTTCCTCGGGGGGGCTGATGGCTACACCTTC
clone_size: .; j_call: TRBJ1-2; d_call: .; v_call: TRBV6-8; cdr3_aa: CASNEANGYTF; cdr3_nt: TGTGCCAGCAATGAGGCGAATGGCTACACCTTC
clone_size: .; j_call: TRBJ2-3; d_call: TRBD2; v_call: TRBV5-5; cdr3_aa: CASSPLAGWRGTDTQYF; cdr3_nt: TGTGCCAGCAGCCCTCTAGCGGGGTGGCGGGGCACAGATACGCAGTATTTT
clone_size: .; j_call: TRBJ2-7; d_call: .; v_call: TRBV4-1; cdr3_aa: CASSQSRGTYEQYF; cdr3_nt: TGCGCCAGCAGCCAATCGAGGGGAACCTACGAGCAGTACTTC
clone_size: .; j_call: TRBJ1-6; d_call: .; v_call: TRBV27; cdr3_aa: CASRPGTRDSPLHF; cdr3_nt: TGTGCCAGCAGGCCCGGAACCCGAGATTCACCCCTCCACTTT
clone_size: .; j_call: TRBJ1-1; d_call: .; v_call: TRBV9; cdr3_aa: CASSFDRLNTEAFF; cdr3_nt: TGTGCCAGCAGCTTCGACAGGCTGAACACTGAAGCTTTCTTT
clone_size: .; j_call: TRBJ1-1; d_call: .; v_call: TRBV5-6; cdr3_aa: CASSLGRTEAFF; cdr3_nt: TGTGCCAGCAGCCTCGGTAGAACTGAAGCTTTCTTT
clone_size: .; j_call: TRBJ1-2; d_call: TRBD1; v_call: TRBV27; cdr3_aa: CASSPTPPGQLPFNYGYTF; cdr3_nt: TGTGCCAGCAGTCCCACACCTCCGGGACAGCTTCCTTTTAACTATGGCTACACCTTC
clone_size: .; j_call: TRBJ2-1; d_call: .; v_call: TRBV20-1; cdr3_aa: CSAIRLDEQFF; cdr3_nt: TGCAGTGCTATTAGACTAGATGAGCAGTTCTTC
clone_size: .; j_call: TRBJ1-5; d_call: .; v_call: TRBV28; cdr3_aa: CASSSTARYSNQPQHF; cdr3_nt: TGTGCCAGCAGTTCGACAGCCCGCTATAGCAATCAGCCCCAGCATTTT
clone_size: once; j_call: TRBJ2-7; d_call: .; v_call: TRBV19; cdr3_aa: CASSSGYEQYF; cdr3_nt: TGTGCCAGTAGTAGCGGCTACGAGCAGTACTTC
clone_size: once; j_call: TRBJ2-5; d_call: .; v_call: TRBV19; cdr3_aa: CASSIVAPRDPRGTQYF; cdr3_nt: TGTGCCAGTAGTATCGTGGCCCCAAGGGACCCTAGAGGGACCCAGTACTTC
clone_size: .; j_call: TRBJ1-6; d_call: TRBD1; v_call: TRBV5-6; cdr3_aa: CASSLAGTGYNSPLHF; cdr3_nt: TGTGCCAGCAGCTTGGCAGGGACAGGGTACAATTCACCCCTCCACTTT
clone_size: .; j_call: TRBJ1-4; d_call: TRBD1; v_call: TRBV3-1/TRBV3-2; cdr3_aa: CASSRPGQGEEKLFF; cdr3_nt: TGTGCCAGCAGCCGACCGGGACAGGGGGAAGAAAAACTGTTTTTT
clone_size: once; j_call: TRBJ1-4; d_call: .; v_call: TRBV3-1/TRBV3-2; cdr3_aa: CASSQQGISGKLFF; cdr3_nt: TGTGCCAGCAGCCAGCAGGGTATCAGTGGAAAACTGTTTTTT